These 19 T cell receptor beta chains came from one sample sequenced in a study of blood T cell repertoires in COVID-19. Sequenced by immunoSEQ multiplex PCR; TCRdb stores in-frame clones only, minus some. Of a few hundred thousand clones listed, 88% were seen once; the top ten hold under 1.2%. Sequenced sample: PBMCs or T cells enriched from blood (not recorded which). These receptors all come from a woman aged 30 to 39 who had been exposed to COVID-19.

The chain links TRBV5-1 to TRBJ2-5, with 10 bases that match TRBD2. Looked up from germline, CDR1 is SGHRS and CDR2 is YFSETQ. The trim removed 2 bases at V and 2 bases at J, leaving 3 bases unmatched. This CDR3 region has 15 residues. This CDR3 reads CASSFPSGSQETQYF. As DNA, the CDR3 is TGCGCCAGCAGCTTCCCTAGCGGGAGTCAAGAGACCCAGTACTTC.

The chain couples TRBV9 to TRBJ1-1; unclear D gene. The CDR3 contains 14 residues. The V gene lost 6 bases and the J gene lost 1 base, with 13 bases spanning the gap. Germline V lookup: CDR1 SGDLS, CDR2 YYNGEE. This CDR3 reads CASTEGGWNTEAFF. The CDR3 DNA reads as TGTGCCAGCACGGAGGGAGGGTGGAACACTGAAGCTTTCTTT.

The CDR3 DNA is TGTGCCTGGAGTGGGCAGATCAATCAGCCCCAGCATTTT. It translates to CAWSGQINQPQHF. The V gene is TRBV30, the J gene TRBJ1-5, with D hard to call. The germline V gene encodes CDR1 GTSNPN and CDR2 SVGIG (reference sequence). This CDR3 comprises 13 residues. The V end was cut by 1 base, the J end by 3 bases, with 7 bases between.

V gene TRBV15 combines with J gene TRBJ2-1, with 9 nucleotides matching TRBD2. The V segment lost 2 bases and the J segment 10 bases; nucleotides outside the gene matches: 12. The CDR3 spans 16 residues. From germline, CDR1 is LNHNV and CDR2 YYDKDF (reference sequence). The CDR3 here is CATSRRGTSWGEEQFF. In nucleotides, the CDR3 is TGTGCCACCAGCAGAAGAGGGACTAGCTGGGGGGAGGAGCAGTTCTTC.

The genes are TRBV11-2 and TRBJ2-1; D remains unclear. The CDR3 length is 15 residues. Deletions cut 5 bases from V and 0 bases from J, with 11 bases between. Germline V gives CDR1 SGHAT, CDR2 FQNNGV. In nucleotides, the CDR3 is TGTGCCAGCAGCCTCTTGCGTAGCTCCTACAATGAGCAGTTCTTC. This gives the protein CASSLLRSSYNEQFF.

This chain uses TRBV5-1 with TRBJ2-7; TRBD2 matches at 7 bases. Germline trimming cut 6 bases from V and 1 base from J; bases unmatched to any gene: 10. The germline gives CDR1 SGHRS, CDR2 YFSETQ. This CDR3 has 15 residues. The CDR3 coding sequence is TGCGCCAGCACAGCATGGCGGGAGAAATCCTACGAGCAGTACTTC. It codes for CASTAWREKSYEQYF.

CDR3 nucleotide sequence: TGTGCCAGCAGTTTACACCGGCAAGAGACCCAGTACTTC. It yields the protein CASSLHRQETQYF. The chain has TRBV28 and TRBJ2-5; no reliable D call. Per the germline V gene, CDR1 is MDHEN and CDR2 is SYDVKM. Trimming took 2 bases from V and 2 from J, leaving 6 bases between them. The CDR3 is made up of 13 amino acids.

The genes are TRBV14 and TRBJ1-6; 9 bases map to TRBD1. V shed 4 bases and J 6 bases; nucleotides not matched to a gene: 4. The CDR3 spans 15 residues. Germline CDR1 is SGHDN and CDR2 is FVKESK. The CDR3 DNA is TGTGCCAGCAGCCTATCGACAGGGGGTAATTCACCCCTCCACTTT. Translating it yields CASSLSTGGNSPLHF.

The rearrangement joins TRBV5-1 to TRBJ2-1; 9 bases are shared with TRBD2. Germline trimming cut 0 bases from V and 10 bases from J; bases unmatched to any gene: 14. The CDR3 covers 17 residues. Germline-derived CDR1 and CDR2 are SGHRS and YFSETQ. The CDR3 DNA reads TGCGCCAGCAGCTTGGATGGGACTAGCATAGGCGCGGGGGAGCAGTTCTTC. This gives the protein CASSLDGTSIGAGEQFF.

This rearrangement joins TRBV29-1 to TRBJ2-7, with D possibly being TRBD1 (5 bases). With 7 bases removed from V and 1 base from J, the gap between germline ends came to 8 bases. This CDR3 has 11 residues. The germline CDR1 and CDR2 sequences are SQVTM and ANQGSEA. The CDR3 loop reads CSATESYEQYF. In DNA, the CDR3 is TGCAGCGCGACAGAGTCCTACGAGCAGTACTTC.

The chain joins TRBV11-3 to TRBJ1-1; D not certain. The CDR3 contains 14 residues. Germline V gives CDR1 SGHNT, CDR2 YENEEA. Between the trimmed V and J ends, which lost 4 bases and 6 bases, there was a span of 15 bases. CDR3 loop: CASSSRGTAAEAFF. In nucleotides, the CDR3 is TGTGCCAGCAGCTCGAGAGGAACGGCCGCTGAAGCTTTCTTT.

This chain joins TRBV29-1 and TRBJ1-3; D might be TRBD1 (6 bases). Deletions cut 3 bases from V and 4 bases from J, with 13 bases between. The CDR3 covers 14 residues. CDR1 is SQVTM and CDR2 is ANQGSEA in the germline V gene. The chain's CDR3 is CSVEIQGLGNTIYF. The CDR3 nucleotides read TGCAGCGTTGAGATACAGGGACTAGGAAACACCATATATTTT.

The chain has TRBV15 and TRBJ2-3, with D possibly matching TRBD1 (5 bases). CDR3 length equals 17 residues. Per germline, CDR1 LNHNV and CDR2 YYDKDF (reference sequence). V dropped 1 base and J dropped 3 bases, with 17 bases sitting between them. In DNA, the CDR3 is TGTGCCACCAGCAGAGCTCACAGGATAGATGGGACAGATACGCAGTATTTT. Protein: CATSRAHRIDGTDTQYF.

This clone was counted a few times. The J gene is TRBJ1-1, the V gene TRBV29-1, with TRBD1 matching over 8 bases. V trimming: 7 bases; J trimming: 7 bases; junction bases outside the gene matches: 11. The CDR3 spans 13 residues. CDR1 and CDR2 (germline): SQVTM, ANQGSEA. This CDR3 reads CSATKTGAGEAFF. In DNA, the CDR3 is TGCAGCGCAACGAAGACAGGGGCAGGTGAAGCTTTCTTT.

The chain couples TRBV24-1 to TRBJ2-2, with TRBD2 identical over 12 bases. V trimming: 3 bases; J trimming: 4 bases; junction bases outside the gene matches: 8. This CDR3 has 18 amino acids. The germline gives CDR1 KGHDR, CDR2 SFDVKD. CDR3 sequence (DNA): TGTGCCACCAGTGATCTAGCGGGAGGGCCCTCGGTCACCGGGGAGCTGTTTTTT. It translates to CATSDLAGGPSVTGELFF.

This chain connects TRBV2 to TRBJ2-7, with D perhaps matching TRBD1 (5 bases). V lost 7 bases to trimming and J lost 0 bases, with 16 bases between them. The germline V gene encodes CDR1 SNHLY and CDR2 FYNNEI. The CDR3 extends over 15 amino acids. CDR3 bases: TGTGCCAGCAATTACTTGTGGGGCAACTCCTACGAGCAGTACTTC. The encoded protein is CASNYLWGNSYEQYF.

The chain couples TRBV2 to TRBJ1-2, with 11 nucleotides matching TRBD1. This CDR3 is built from 13 residues. Germline V CDR1 and CDR2: SNHLY, FYNNEI. V lost 6 bases and J lost 6; bases outside the gene matches: 3. The CDR3 sequence: CASRGDRGDGYTF. DNA of the CDR3: TGTGCCAGCAGGGGGGACAGGGGGGATGGCTACACCTTC. Supplemented by reference TRBV2 and TRBJ1-2, the full variable domain reads EPEVTQTPSHQVTQMGQEVILRCVPISNHLYFYWYRQILGQKVEFLVSFYNNEISEKSEIFDDQFSVERPDGSNFTLKIRSTKLEDSAMYFCASRGDRGDGYTFGSGTRLTVV.

The chain joins TRBV7-9 to TRBJ2-3; D remains ambiguous. CDR1 SEHNR and CDR2 FQNEAQ come from the germline V gene (reference sequence). The CDR3 has 12 residues. V lost 5 bases and J lost 4, with 7 bases in between. The DNA of the CDR3 is TGTGCCAGCAGCCATACGGCAGATACGCAGTATTTT. Its protein product is CASSHTADTQYF.

This sequence joins TRBV7-8 and TRBJ1-1, with D possibly TRBD1 on 5 matching bases. V shed 10 bases and J shed 3 bases, with 15 bases lying between them. CDR3 size: 13 residues. Per the germline V gene, CDR1 is SGHVS and CDR2 is FQNEAQ. This CDR3 is CATRGQWDTEAFF. CDR3 in DNA: TGTGCCACGCGAGGACAATGGGACACTGAAGCTTTCTTT.